The 29 T cell receptor beta chains in this list originate from one sample, sequenced in a study of T cells in women clearing cervical HPV infection. Clones were read by immunoSEQ multiplex PCR, and TCRdb kept only the in-frame ones, dropping some. The listing contains tens of thousands of clones. The sample consisted of blood buffy coat. These receptors came from a woman aged 18 to 75 with a cervical HPV16 infection that either progressed to CIN3+ or cleared (not recorded which).

Concerning this clone itself: The read ends 3 residues early relative to the CDR3; the germline J gene fills the gap. The J gene is TRBJ1-1, the V gene TRBV2; D not certain. Germline values: CDR1 SNHLY, CDR2 FYNNEI. This CDR3 is 14 amino acids long. Trimming took off 4 bases at V and 1 base at J, with 10 bases between the two ends. The CDR3 loop is CASSVGVENTEAFF. The DNA read from the CDR3 is TGTGCCAGCAGTGTTGGTGTAGAGAACACTGAA.

With respect to this clone: The CDR3 end falls 3 residues outside the read, so it is completed with the germline J gene. The chain has TRBV7-9 and TRBJ2-1, with D possibly being TRBD2 (5 bases). The CDR3 is 12 residues long. V was cut by 10 bases and J by 7 bases, with 14 bases left in between. Germline V gene sequence: CDR1 SEHNR, CDR2 FQNEAQ (reference sequence). Partial CDR3 DNA: TGTGCCACCCCAGCTCGGGGAAATGAG. This translates into CATPARGNE. The full CDR3 protein is CATPARGNEQFF.

About this clone itself: The read ends 3 residues early relative to the CDR3; the germline J gene fills the gap. The chain has TRBV19 and TRBJ1-1, with D possibly being TRBD1 (6 bases). Germline CDR1 and CDR2: LNHDA and SQIVND (reference sequence). The CDR3 covers 12 residues. V gave up 10 bases and J gave up 1 base, with 10 bases separating them. CDR3 bases read: TGTGCCACCGCACAGGGGAACACTGAA. As protein: CATAQGNTE. The whole CDR3 protein reads CATAQGNTEAFF.

Concerning this clone itself: The read ends 3 residues shy of where the CDR3 ends; the end is completed using the germline J gene. The chain joins TRBV20-1 to TRBJ2-5; 13 bases line up with TRBD2. Germline CDR1 DFQATT, CDR2 SNEGSKA (reference sequence). The V and J ends lost 6 bases and 5 bases, in that order; junction bases with no gene match: 9. The CDR3 sequence is 15 residues long. The sequenced part of the CDR3 DNA is TGCAGTGCCCCGGGACTAGCGGGGAGGTTGGAGACC. It codes for CSAPGLAGRLET. The CDR3 as a whole reads CSAPGLAGRLETQYF.

Concerning this clone itself: The CDR3 is cut off 3 residues early in the read; its end comes from the germline J gene. The genes are TRBV30 and TRBJ2-3; 8 nucleotides match TRBD1. Looked up from germline, CDR1 is GTSNPN and CDR2 is SVGIG (reference sequence). CDR3 size: 13 residues. This CDR3 reads CAWEEDRGMAQYF. The CDR3 bases that were read are TGTGCCTGGGAGGAAGACAGGGGTATGGCG. Full variable domain (outside the CDR3, taken from reference TRBV30 and TRBJ2-3): SQTIHQWPATLVQPVGSPLSLECTVEGTSNPNLYWYRQAAGRGLQLLFYSVGIGQISSEVPQNLSASRPQDRQFILSSKKLLLSDSGFYLCAWEEDRGMAQYFGPGTRLTVL.

As to this clone: The CDR3 goes on 3 residues after the read ends, and that part is filled in from the germline J gene. The rearrangement uses TRBV19 and TRBJ2-5; D is uncertain. The V end lost 7 bases, the J end lost 5 bases, and 2 bases lay between the germline ends. This CDR3 spans 9 amino acids. Per germline, CDR1 LNHDA and CDR2 SQIVND (reference sequence). The sequenced part of the CDR3 DNA is TGTGCCAGTACGGAGACC. Its translation is CASTET. From start to end, the CDR3 is CASTETQYF.

As for this clone: The CDR3 end is not reached by the read, which stops 3 residues before it; the germline J gene fills it in. This chain uses TRBV2 with TRBJ1-2; D possibly corresponds to TRBD1 (5 bases). In germline, CDR1 is SNHLY, CDR2 FYNNEI. There are 17 residues in the CDR3. The DNA read from the CDR3 is TGTGCCAGCAGTGTAGGTGCGGGGGGACCAATCTCCTACGAC. Protein product: CASSVGAGGPISYD. The CDR3 in its entirety is CASSVGAGGPISYDYTF.

Notes on this clone: The read finishes 3 residues shy of the CDR3 end, and the germline J gene is used to complete it. This chain uses TRBV2 with TRBJ2-7, with TRBD1 matching 7 bases. This CDR3 has 14 residues. The V gene's germline CDR1 is SNHLY and CDR2 FYNNEI. The V gene end was trimmed by 4 bases and the J gene end by 1 base; junction bases not matched to a gene: 4. The CDR3: CASSAGTVSYEQYF. The DNA read from the CDR3 is TGTGCCAGCAGTGCCGGGACAGTATCCTACGAG.

As concerns this clone: The observed sequence ends 3 residues before the CDR3 terminus, with the missing tail filled in from the germline J gene. The chain links TRBV19 to TRBJ1-5; 9 bases are shared with TRBD1. The CDR3 loop spans 15 amino acids. CDR1 and CDR2 from the germline V gene are LNHDA and SQIVND (reference sequence). V shed 3 bases and J 6 bases; nucleotides not matched to a gene: 6. The DNA read from the CDR3 is TGTGCCAGTAGTATTGCCGGGACAGGGAGTCAGCCC. As protein: CASSIAGTGSQP. The whole CDR3 protein is CASSIAGTGSQPQHF. The full variable domain, its missing parts supplied by reference TRBV19 and TRBJ1-5, is DGGITQSPKYLFRKEGQNVTLSCEQNLNHDAMYWYRQDPGQGLRLIYYSQIVNDFQKGDIAEGYSVSREKKESFPLTVTSAQKNPTAFYLCASSIAGTGSQPQHFGDGTRLSIL.

Comment on this clone: The CDR3 end lies 3 residues beyond the end of the read and is filled in from the germline J gene. This chain connects TRBV19 to TRBJ1-5, with TRBD1 identical over 9 bases. V was pared by 2 bases and J by 7 bases, with 6 bases of the junction left unmatched. Germline V gene sequence: CDR1 LNHDA, CDR2 SQIVND (reference sequence). There are 15 residues in the CDR3. The CDR3 spells CASSISGTGRQPQHF. CDR3 bases read: TGTGCCAGTAGTATATCCGGGACAGGGAGGCAGCCC.

Remarks on this clone: Read data end 3 residues before the CDR3 end; the end is taken from the germline J gene. The chain carries TRBV30 and TRBJ1-2; weak D call: TRBD1 (6 bases). This CDR3 has 15 amino acids. Germline V gives CDR1 GTSNPN, CDR2 SVGIG (reference sequence). The CDR3 protein is CAWSVLKGDARGYTF. Partial CDR3 DNA: TGTGCCTGGAGTGTACTGAAGGGGGACGCGCGAGGC. The complete variable domain, with remaining parts taken from reference TRBV30 and TRBJ1-2, reads SQTIHQWPATLVQPVGSPLSLECTVEGTSNPNLYWYRQAAGRGLQLLFYSVGIGQISSEVPQNLSASRPQDRQFILSSKKLLLSDSGFYLCAWSVLKGDARGYTFGSGTRLTVV.

This clone is deemed medium-sized by its frequency. The sequence runs out 3 residues before the end of the CDR3; the remainder is reconstructed from the germline J gene. This sequence joins TRBV18 and TRBJ2-5, with D maybe TRBD2 (6 bases). The CDR3 totals 15 residues. Germline assignment: CDR1 KGHSH and CDR2 LQKENI. V gave up 3 bases and J gave up 7 bases, with 18 bases separating them. The CDR3 DNA, read in part, is TGTGCCAGCTCACCCCGATCCGACAACGGGGGGACC. Its protein product is CASSPRSDNGGT. The full-length CDR3 reads as CASSPRSDNGGTQYF.

Notes on this clone: Sequencing ends 3 residues short of the CDR3 end; the germline J gene provides the rest. The chain couples TRBV7-8 to TRBJ2-7; 9 bases match TRBD2. The CDR3 is 16 residues long. Trimming at V came to 1 base and at J to 3 bases, leaving 7 bases not matched to a gene. Germline CDR1 and CDR2: SGHVS and FQNEAQ. The part of the CDR3 DNA that was read is TGTGCCAGCAGCTTAGATTCTAGCGGGGTCGGCTACGAG. Protein sequence: CASSLDSSGVGYE. The entire CDR3 is CASSLDSSGVGYEQYF.

Worth noting for this clone: The CDR3 extends 3 residues past the end of the read, so its final part is completed from the germline J gene. The chain employs TRBV19 and TRBJ2-3, with 16 bases fitting TRBD2. CDR1 is LNHDA, CDR2 SQIVND, per germline (reference sequence). V shed 5 bases and J 4 bases; nucleotides not matched to a gene: 6. The CDR3 consists of 17 residues. CDR3 sequence reads: CASSASGTSGRADTQYF. The CDR3 DNA, read in part, is TGTGCCAGTAGTGCCTCCGGGACTAGCGGGAGGGCAGATACG.

CDR3 residues: CASSPSGTGEQETQYF. The CDR3 bases that were read are TGTGCCAGCAGCCCATCCGGGACAGGGGAGCAAGAGACC. The chain carries TRBV7-3 and TRBJ2-5, with TRBD1 identical over 10 bases. The read comes to an end 3 residues before the CDR3 does, leaving the germline J gene to fill in the end. The CDR3 spans 16 residues. CDR1 SGHTA and CDR2 FQGTGA come from the germline V gene. Losses at the gene ends were 5 bases for V and 2 bases for J; bases not matched to a gene: 8.

Worth noting for this clone: The sequenced fragment ends 3 residues before the CDR3 boundary, so the rest is inferred from the germline J gene. The chain carries TRBV5-5 and TRBJ2-4; TRBD1 might be the D (5 bases). Trimming left V 3 bases short and J 1 base short, with 11 bases between. This CDR3 spans 15 amino acids. Germline loops: CDR1 SGHKS, CDR2 YYEKEE (reference sequence). The CDR3 spells CASSWGTAAKNIQYF. The covered CDR3 bases are TGTGCCAGCAGCTGGGGCACAGCTGCCAAAAACATT.

As to this clone: The missing CDR3 end, 3 residues past where the read stops, is filled in from the germline J gene. The V call is TRBV18, the J call TRBJ2-7; no clear D. The CDR3 consists of 13 residues. Germline V CDR1 and CDR2: KGHSH, LQKENI. The V end was cut by 1 base, the J end by 3 bases, with 7 bases between. The chain's CDR3 is CASSPRQFYEQYF. The part of the CDR3 DNA that was read is TGTGCCAGCTCACCACGGCAGTTCTACGAG.

Notes on this clone: The read is 3 residues too short to cover the CDR3 end, so that end is filled in from the germline J gene. This chain joins TRBV20-1 and TRBJ1-1; 7 nucleotides match TRBD1. The CDR3 loop spans 13 amino acids. The J segment lost 4 bases and the V segment lost 5 bases, leaving 7 bases of the junction unmatched. Germline CDR1 and CDR2: DFQATT and SNEGSKA (reference sequence). This chain's CDR3 is CSAPPRGVTEAFF. The part of the CDR3 DNA that was read is TGCAGTGCTCCCCCCAGGGGGGTCACTGAA.

Remarks on this clone: The CDR3 goes on 3 residues after the read ends, and that part is filled in from the germline J gene. The V call is TRBV5-4, the J call TRBJ2-5; no definite D call. The CDR3 runs 15 residues. Trimming took off 3 bases at V and 0 bases at J, with 12 bases between the two ends. CDR1 is SGHNT and CDR2 is YYREEE in the germline V gene (reference sequence). This chain's CDR3 is CASSSKTDYQETQYF. CDR3 DNA (partial): TGTGCCAGCAGCTCGAAAACCGACTACCAAGAGACC. The full variable domain, its missing parts supplied by reference TRBV5-4 and TRBJ2-5, is ETGVTQSPTHLIKTRGQQVTLRCSSQSGHNTVSWYQQALGQGPQFIFQYYREEENGRGNFPPRFSGLQFPNYSSELNVNALELDDSALYLCASSSKTDYQETQYFGPGTRLLVL.

A remark on this clone: Read coverage stops 3 residues before the CDR3 terminus; the germline J gene supplies the remainder. This sequence joins TRBV23-1 and TRBJ2-1; 8 nucleotides agree with TRBD1. TRBV23-1 carries the ORF label, with uncertain function. Trimming removed 4 bases from V and 5 bases from J; junction bases left unmatched: 16. The CDR3 covers 18 residues. CDR3 protein: CASSRRCQTGGINNEQFF. The CDR3 DNA, read in part, is TGCGCCAGCAGTCGACGTTGCCAAACAGGGGGGATAAACAATGAG.

To note about this clone: The missing CDR3 end, 3 residues past where the read stops, is filled in from the germline J gene. This chain links TRBV7-9 with TRBJ2-7, with TRBD1 matching over 8 bases. Germline lookup yields CDR1 SEHNR and CDR2 FQNEAQ (reference sequence). This CDR3 spans 15 amino acids. J was trimmed by 1 base and V by 5 bases; bases with no gene match: 7. CDR3 DNA (partial): TGTGCCAGCAGCCCTGGACAGGGTGGTTCCTACGAG. The encoded protein is CASSPGQGGSYE. Given in full, the CDR3 is CASSPGQGGSYEQYF. Full variable domain (missing parts from reference TRBV7-9 and TRBJ2-7): DTGVSQNPRHKITKRGQNVTFRCDPISEHNRLYWYRQTLGQGPEFLTYFQNEAQLEKSRLLSDRFSAERPKGSFSTLEIQRTEQGDSAMYLCASSPGQGGSYEQYFGPGTRLTVT.

Concerning this clone: The observed sequence ends 3 residues before the CDR3 terminus, with the missing tail filled in from the germline J gene. The chain couples TRBV4-2 to TRBJ2-1, with D perhaps matching TRBD2 (6 bases). In germline, CDR1 is LGHNA, CDR2 YNFKEQ. CDR3 length equals 16 residues. V was cut by 8 bases and J by 1 base, with 18 bases left in between. CDR3 in amino acids: CASASRSSGSYNEQFF. Partial CDR3 DNA: TGTGCCAGCGCCTCGCGATCCAGCGGGTCCTACAATGAG.

CDR3 loop: CAWRGLAGIETQYF. The sequenced part of the CDR3 DNA is TGTGCCTGGAGGGGACTAGCGGGTATAGAGACC. The chain carries TRBV30 and TRBJ2-5, with 12 bases fitting TRBD2. The read halts 3 residues ahead of the CDR3 end, with the missing end drawn from the germline J gene. Germline assignment: CDR1 GTSNPN and CDR2 SVGIG (reference sequence). The length of the CDR3 is 14 residues. Germline trimming cut 3 bases from V and 4 bases from J; bases unmatched to any gene: 3.

The CDR3 reads CASSDLGSQAVFYGYTF. The part of the CDR3 DNA that was read is TGTGCCAGCAGTGATTTGGGCAGCCAAGCCGTTTTCTATGGC. The rearrangement uses TRBV2 and TRBJ1-2; D not certain. The CDR3 goes on 3 residues after the read ends, and that part is filled in from the germline J gene. Germline assignment: CDR1 SNHLY and CDR2 FYNNEI. This CDR3 spans 17 amino acids. Deletions cut 3 bases from V and 4 bases from J, with 21 bases between. Filled out from reference TRBV2 and TRBJ1-2, the complete variable domain reads EPEVTQTPSHQVTQMGQEVILRCVPISNHLYFYWYRQILGQKVEFLVSFYNNEISEKSEIFDDQFSVERPDGSNFTLKIRSTKLEDSAMYFCASSDLGSQAVFYGYTFGSGTRLTVV.

As concerns this clone: The sequenced fragment ends 3 residues before the CDR3 boundary, so the rest is inferred from the germline J gene. The chain employs TRBV12-3 or TRBV12-4 and TRBJ2-7; 9 bases are shared with TRBD1. The CDR3 runs to 14 residues. V gave up 5 bases and J gave up 6 bases; unmatched junction bases: 8. The CDR3 protein is CASSPGTGSAEQYF. CDR3 bases read: TGTGCCAGCAGTCCGGGGACAGGGTCAGCCGAG.

To note about this clone: The CDR3 goes on 3 residues after the read ends, and that part is filled in from the germline J gene. The chain employs TRBV2 and TRBJ1-2, with TRBD1 as a possible D gene (5 bases). The CDR3 is made up of 14 amino acids. CDR1 is SNHLY, CDR2 FYNNEI, per germline. With 1 base removed from V and 4 bases from J, the gap between germline ends came to 10 bases. The covered CDR3 bases are TGTGCCAGCAGTGAAGACTACAGGATCTATGGC. It translates to CASSEDYRIYG. The whole CDR3 sequence reads CASSEDYRIYGYTF.

Notes on this clone: One end of the junction is discordant with germline, which a read error may explain. The sequenced fragment ends 3 residues before the CDR3 boundary, so the rest is inferred from the germline J gene. V usage is TRBV5-1 and J usage is TRBJ2-1; D gene ambiguous. CDR1 is SGHRS, CDR2 YFSETQ, per germline. This CDR3 contains 13 residues. CDR3 DNA (partial): TGCGCCAGCAGTTTGGACGGCTACAATGAG. This gives the protein CASSLDGYNE. The whole CDR3 protein reads CASSLDGYNEQFF.

A note on this clone: Sequencing ends 3 residues short of the CDR3 end; the germline J gene provides the rest. The V call is TRBV5-1, the J call TRBJ2-7; tentative D call: TRBD2 (6 bases). Trimming pared 5 bases from V and 1 base from J, leaving 10 bases between. Germline lookup yields CDR1 SGHRS and CDR2 YFSETQ. The CDR3 extends over 13 amino acids. The CDR3 spells CASSYAGSYEQYF. CDR3 DNA (partial): TGCGCCAGCAGTTACGCGGGGTCCTACGAG.

Notes on this clone: Coverage ceases 3 residues before the CDR3 finishes, and the germline J gene fills in the end. Other DNA sequences in this sample translate to the same CDR3. V gene TRBV11-3 combines with J gene TRBJ2-2; possibly TRBD2 for D (6 bases). The CDR3 has 13 amino acids. Per the germline V gene, CDR1 is SGHNT and CDR2 is YENEEA. The V and J ends lost 8 bases and 4 bases respectively, with 11 bases between them. The CDR3 loop reads CASQGSGTGELFF. The CDR3 DNA, read in part, is TGTGCCAGCCAGGGTAGCGGCACCGGGGAG.